The present entry profiles one T cell receptor beta chain with its context. It lacks a known antigen. No clone much larger than this one lies a single base away; base qualities are absent. Separate from the roughly 630-subject first cohort, the validation cohort of 90 to 150 subjects was the group to which the donors belonged. This sample is part of a study of cytomegalovirus exposure and HLA in healthy donors (dated by TCRdb to the late 2010s). In terms of the full investigation: The 650 to 750 repertoires of the first cohort and the 120 or so validation repertoires were produced on the same platform, according to a later analysis. The study aimed to test whether signatures of past pathogen exposure could be identified by cataloging public T cell receptors. Besides the first cohort of about 730 subjects, a separate validation cohort made up of 120 different subjects was used. High-throughput TCR immunosequencing, statistical association of individual TCRs with disease status, and machine learning were combined to predict cytomegalovirus infection status. Overall study outcomes, separate from this receptor: In vitro tests confirmed that a few of the cytomegalovirus-associated TCR beta chains recognize cytomegalovirus antigens. Subsequent analysis determined that TCRs grouped into clusters in the first cohort also showed a tendency toward co-occurrence across the 120 or so validation repertoires, and about 94% of cluster scores exceeded 0. In both the original and validation cohorts, the classifier was reported to diagnose cytomegalovirus status with high specificity and sensitivity. Most TCR sequences were seen in very few donors, while some public TCRs were found in many individuals. It was suggested by the authors that the approach could potentially be generalized to other disease states and immunological phenotypes. A total of 164 TCR beta chains were listed by the study as associated with cytomegalovirus. The validation cohort had no HLA typing available for a later analysis, so co-occurrence within that cohort was assessed over all 120 repertoires.

The library came from the immunoSEQ multiplex PCR assay. As for the original processing: A statistical classification framework was developed to diagnose cytomegalovirus status using the catalog of TCR beta chain sequences. TCRdb carries this immuneACCESS record with in-frame sequences only. Its versions omit some clonotypes, under half of them owing to an unresolved V gene in the studies checked, with the rest unexplained. V, J and clone size reflect that table, while D and trimming were determined from the DNA. This sample gives about 140,000 clones in total; 84% of them show up just once. About 1.5% of the sample goes to the ten largest clones. This sequence originates from a woman aged 30 to 39 in good health and CMV-seronegative. The sample comprised PBMCs.

The CDR3 region has the sequence CASSQTGGRSETQYF. The nucleotides are TGTGCCAGCTCACAAACGGGGGGCCGGTCGGAGACCCAGTACTTC. The rearranged segments are TRBV18 and TRBJ2-5; the D gene is perhaps TRBD2, on 7 matching bases. The CDR3 goes from the cysteine to the phenylalanine over 15 residues. Kept here is only the CDR3 DNA, which spans 45 bases and is read in frame from base 1. Trimming at the junction amounts to 4 bases on V and 5 bases on J, and the germline ends lie 17 bases apart. CDR1 and CDR2 are drawn from the germline V gene: KGHSH, LQKENI.